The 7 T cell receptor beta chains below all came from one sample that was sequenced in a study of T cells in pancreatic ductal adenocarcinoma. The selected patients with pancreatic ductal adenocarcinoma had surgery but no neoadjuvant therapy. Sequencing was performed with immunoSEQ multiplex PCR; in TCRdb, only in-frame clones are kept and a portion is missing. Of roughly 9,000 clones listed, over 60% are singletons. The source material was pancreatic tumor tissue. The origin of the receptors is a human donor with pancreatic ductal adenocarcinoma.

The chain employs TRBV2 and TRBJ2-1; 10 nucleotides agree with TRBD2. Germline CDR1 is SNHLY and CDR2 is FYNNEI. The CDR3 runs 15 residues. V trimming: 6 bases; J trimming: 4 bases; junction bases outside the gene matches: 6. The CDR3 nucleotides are TGTGCCAGCAGAGGAAGAGCGGGAGGGTACAATGAGCAGTTCTTC. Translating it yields CASRGRAGGYNEQFF.

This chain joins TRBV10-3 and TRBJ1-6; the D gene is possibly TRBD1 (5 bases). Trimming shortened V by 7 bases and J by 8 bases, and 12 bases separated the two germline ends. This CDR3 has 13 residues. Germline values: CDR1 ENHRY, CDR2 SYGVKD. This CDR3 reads CAITGGKDSPLHF. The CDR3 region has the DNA TGTGCCATCACCGGGGGTAAGGATTCACCCCTCCACTTT.

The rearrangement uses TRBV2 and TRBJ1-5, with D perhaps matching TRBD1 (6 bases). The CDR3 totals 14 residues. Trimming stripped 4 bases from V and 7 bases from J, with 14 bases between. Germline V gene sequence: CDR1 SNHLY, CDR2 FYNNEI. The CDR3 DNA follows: TGTGCCAGCAGTGTTACAGGGCAGGGCCAGCCCCAGCATTTT. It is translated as CASSVTGQGQPQHF.

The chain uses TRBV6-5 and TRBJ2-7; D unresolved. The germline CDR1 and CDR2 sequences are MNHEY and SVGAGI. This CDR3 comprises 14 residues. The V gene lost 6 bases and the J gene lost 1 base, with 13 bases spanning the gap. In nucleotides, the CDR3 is TGTGCCAGCAGACCCCCCAAAGGGTCCTACGAGCAGTACTTC. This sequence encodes CASRPPKGSYEQYF.

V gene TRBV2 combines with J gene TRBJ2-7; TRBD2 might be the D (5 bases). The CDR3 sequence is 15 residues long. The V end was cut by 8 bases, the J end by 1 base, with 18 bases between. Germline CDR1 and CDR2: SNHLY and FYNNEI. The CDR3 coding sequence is TGTGCCAGCCTAGTTGAAGCGGATGAGTCCTACGAGCAGTACTTC. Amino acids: CASLVEADESYEQYF.

This chain's CDR3 is CASSSEGPTAGGHQPQHF. The CDR3 coding sequence is TGTGCCAGCAGCTCCGAGGGTCCAACTGCCGGGGGCCATCAGCCCCAGCATTTT. This chain joins TRBV11-2 and TRBJ1-5; the D gene is possibly TRBD1 (6 bases). This CDR3 contains 18 residues. The V and J ends lost 4 bases and 5 bases respectively, with 24 bases between them. Germline V gene sequence: CDR1 SGHAT, CDR2 FQNNGV.

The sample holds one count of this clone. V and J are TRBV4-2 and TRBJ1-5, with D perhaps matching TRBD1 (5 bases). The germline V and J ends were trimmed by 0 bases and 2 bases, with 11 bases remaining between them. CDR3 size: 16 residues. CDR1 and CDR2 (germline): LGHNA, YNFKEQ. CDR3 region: CASSQDPQGGNQPQHF. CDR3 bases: TGTGCCAGCAGCCAAGATCCCCAGGGAGGCAATCAGCCCCAGCATTTT.